A single sample is the source of the 12 T cell receptor beta chains below, sequenced in a study of blood T cell repertoires in COVID-19 (dated by TCRdb to 2018 to 2021). Preparation of the library involved the immunoSEQ multiplex PCR assay. Sourced from immuneACCESS, this table was stored by TCRdb with only in-frame sequences that have V and J called. A share of the clones is absent; for the studies checked, an unresolved V gene accounts for under half, and the remainder has no known explanation. The sample contains 650,000 to 800,000 clones, about 87% of them found a single time. Roughly 0.26% of the sample lies in the top ten. The material sequenced was peripheral blood. All receptors derive from a young woman with acute or convalescent COVID-19.

The rearrangement links TRBV19 to TRBJ2-2, with 7 bases identical to TRBD1. The CDR3 extends over 12 amino acids. The germline V gene encodes CDR1 LNHDA and CDR2 SQIVND (reference sequence). The V and J ends lost 9 bases and 8 bases, in that order; junction bases with no gene match: 6. CDR3 sequence (DNA): TGTGCCAGCCTACAGGGGATGGGGGAGCTGTTTTTT. This sequence encodes CASLQGMGELFF.

The chain uses TRBV6-5 and TRBJ2-1; 7 bases fit TRBD1. Germline CDR1 is MNHEY and CDR2 is SVGAGI. This CDR3 region has 14 residues. The J segment lost 0 bases and the V segment lost 5 bases, leaving 1 base of the junction unmatched. This chain's CDR3 is CASSHRGSYNEQFF. The CDR3 nucleotides are TGTGCCAGCAGTCACAGGGGCTCCTACAATGAGCAGTTCTTC.

This CDR3 reads CASSPRASPSRDTEAFF. The CDR3 DNA reads TGTGCCAGCAGCCCACGGGCCTCACCTTCGAGGGACACTGAAGCTTTCTTT. This sequence joins TRBV9 and TRBJ1-1; D is ambiguous. The CDR3 loop spans 17 amino acids. Trimming left V 4 bases short and J 3 bases short, with 22 bases between. CDR1 is SGDLS and CDR2 is YYNGEE in the germline V gene.

CDR3 nucleotide sequence: TGTGCCAGTAGTACCCCGAGAGAAGCTTTCTTT. It codes for CASSTPREAFF. The chain uses TRBV19 and TRBJ1-1; the D is unclear. The CDR3 is 11 residues long. Germline V gene data show CDR1 as LNHDA and CDR2 as SQIVND (reference sequence). The ends were cut back, 4 bases at V and 8 bases at J, with 8 bases in the middle.

The chain uses TRBV20-1 and TRBJ2-1; D is ambiguous. V was clipped by 0 bases and J by 10 bases, with 7 bases between them. The CDR3 loop spans 11 amino acids. Germline CDR1 reads DFQATT; CDR2 reads SNEGSKA (reference sequence). The CDR3 loop reads CSARDLREQFF. The CDR3 DNA sequence: TGCAGTGCTAGAGATCTGAGAGAGCAGTTCTTC.

The chain joins TRBV7-3 to TRBJ1-2; 7 positions agree with TRBD1. The CDR3 is 14 residues long. CDR1 and CDR2 (germline): SGHTA, FQGTGA. V trimming: 5 bases; J trimming: 8 bases; junction bases outside the gene matches: 11. The CDR3 region is CASSPQGGVGGYTF. The DNA of the CDR3 is TGTGCCAGCAGCCCCCAGGGGGGTGTCGGAGGCTACACCTTC.

V usage is TRBV4-2 and J usage is TRBJ1-1; 8 bases match TRBD1. Trimming at V came to 3 bases and at J to 0 bases, leaving 6 bases not matched to a gene. The CDR3 runs 16 residues. Germline V gives CDR1 LGHNA, CDR2 YNFKEQ. This CDR3 reads CASSHPSRGLNTEAFF. In nucleotides, the CDR3 is TGTGCCAGCAGCCACCCAAGCAGGGGGCTGAACACTGAAGCTTTCTTT.

The chain employs TRBV7-9 and TRBJ1-1, with 12 nucleotides matching TRBD1. This CDR3 comprises 16 residues. The V gene end was trimmed by 6 bases and the J gene end by 4 bases; junction bases not matched to a gene: 9. From germline, CDR1 is SEHNR and CDR2 FQNEAQ (reference sequence). CDR3: CASRRDRGRLGTEAFF. The CDR3 DNA reads TGTGCCAGCAGAAGGGACAGGGGGCGATTGGGCACTGAAGCTTTCTTT.

V gene TRBV7-3 combines with J gene TRBJ2-1; possible D gene TRBD2, 5 bases. Trimming shortened V by 3 bases and J by 9 bases, and 9 bases separated the two germline ends. The CDR3 loop spans 12 amino acids. Germline CDR1 SGHTA, CDR2 FQGTGA. CDR3 nucleotides: TGTGCCAGCAGCTTGATTGAGGGTGAGCAGTTCTTC. Its protein product is CASSLIEGEQFF.

This clone appeared a single time. The J gene is TRBJ1-2, the V gene TRBV11-2; 7 bases are shared with TRBD1. This CDR3 comprises 18 residues. Germline V gene sequence: CDR1 SGHAT, CDR2 FQNNGV. V lost 5 bases and J lost 3; bases outside the gene matches: 18. The CDR3 spells CASSPLTSRRGRDYGYTF. In nucleotides, the CDR3 is TGTGCCAGCAGCCCCTTAACCTCCCGGAGGGGGCGCGACTATGGCTACACCTTC.

The rearrangement joins TRBV2 to TRBJ1-1; no clear D gene. Germline values: CDR1 SNHLY, CDR2 FYNNEI. Trimming removed 2 bases from V and 4 bases from J, with 11 bases in between. This CDR3 contains 14 residues. The CDR3 protein is CASSELRGSTEAFF. Here the CDR3 DNA reads TGTGCCAGCAGTGAATTACGGGGAAGCACTGAAGCTTTCTTT. The full variable domain, rest sourced from reference TRBV2 and TRBJ1-1, is EPEVTQTPSHQVTQMGQEVILRCVPISNHLYFYWYRQILGQKVEFLVSFYNNEISEKSEIFDDQFSVERPDGSNFTLKIRSTKLEDSAMYFCASSELRGSTEAFFGQGTRLTVV.

V is TRBV7-9 and J is TRBJ1-3, with 8 bases aligning to TRBD1. CDR1 SEHNR and CDR2 FQNEAQ come from the germline V gene (reference sequence). The V and J ends lost 6 bases and 0 bases, in that order; junction bases with no gene match: 7. The CDR3 has 16 amino acids. The DNA of the CDR3 is TGTGCCAGCAGTTTCGGACAGGGCCACTCTGGAAACACCATATATTTT. Its translation: CASSFGQGHSGNTIYF.